This T cell receptor (beta chain) emerged from a study of somatic mutations in cytotoxic T cells in rheumatoid arthritis. Across the study: Flow-sorting brought some V beta antibody-stained T-cell populations to nearly 100% purity, V beta1+ cells sequenced for TCRB among them. General observations from the study: In about an eighth of the 65 patients, the largest CD8+ clone exceeded 20% of CD8+ cells. Unlike healthy controls, rheumatoid arthritis patients had CD8+ clonality that increased with age.

Per the germline V gene, CDR1 is DFQATT and CDR2 is SNEGSKA (reference sequence). The CDR3 consists of 11 residues. V was trimmed by 5 bases and J by 6 bases, leaving 11 bases between them. Only one count was recorded for this clone. The antigen remains undetermined. Profiling relied on immunoSEQ multiplex PCR, and the TCRdb table lists in-frame clones only, not all of them. This sample has roughly 20,000 clones, with about 86% found just once. Positive magnetic bead selection separated CD4+ and CD8+ cells, and flow cytometry confirmed purity. Source material: CD8+ T cells sorted from blood. The rearrangement joins TRBV20-1 to TRBJ2-7; D assignment may be TRBD1 or TRBD2 (5 bases each). This sequence originates from a man aged 40-49 years in good health. The CDR3 protein is CSALYGAEQYF. Here the CDR3 DNA reads TGCAGTGCTTTGTACGGGGCCGAGCAGTACTTC.